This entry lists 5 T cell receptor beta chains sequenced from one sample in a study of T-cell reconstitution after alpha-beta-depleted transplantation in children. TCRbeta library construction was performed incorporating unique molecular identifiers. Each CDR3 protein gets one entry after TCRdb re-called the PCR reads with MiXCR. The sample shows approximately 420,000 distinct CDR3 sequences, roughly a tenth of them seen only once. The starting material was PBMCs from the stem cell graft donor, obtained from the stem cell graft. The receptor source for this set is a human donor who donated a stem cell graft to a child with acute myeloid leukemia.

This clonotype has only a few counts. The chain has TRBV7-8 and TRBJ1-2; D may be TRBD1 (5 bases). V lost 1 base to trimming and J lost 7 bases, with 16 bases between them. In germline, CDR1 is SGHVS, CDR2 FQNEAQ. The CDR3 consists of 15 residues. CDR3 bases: TGTGCCAGCAGCTTAGGTGCGGGGGGAGGAGGTGGCTACACCTTC. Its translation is CASSLGAGGGGGYTF.

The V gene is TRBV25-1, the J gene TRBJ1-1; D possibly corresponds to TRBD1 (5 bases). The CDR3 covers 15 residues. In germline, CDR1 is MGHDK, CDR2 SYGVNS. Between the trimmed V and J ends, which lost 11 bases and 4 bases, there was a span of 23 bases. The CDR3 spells CAGSYALGGGTEAFF. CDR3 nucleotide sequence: TGTGCCGGATCTTACGCTTTGGGGGGTGGCACTGAAGCTTTCTTT.

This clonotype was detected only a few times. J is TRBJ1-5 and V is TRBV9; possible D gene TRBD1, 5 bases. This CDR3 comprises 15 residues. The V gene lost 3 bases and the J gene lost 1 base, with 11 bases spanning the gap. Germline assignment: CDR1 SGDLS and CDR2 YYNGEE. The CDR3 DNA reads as TGTGCCAGCAGCGCGGGACCGTCGAGCAATCAGCCCCAGCATTTT. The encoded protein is CASSAGPSSNQPQHF.

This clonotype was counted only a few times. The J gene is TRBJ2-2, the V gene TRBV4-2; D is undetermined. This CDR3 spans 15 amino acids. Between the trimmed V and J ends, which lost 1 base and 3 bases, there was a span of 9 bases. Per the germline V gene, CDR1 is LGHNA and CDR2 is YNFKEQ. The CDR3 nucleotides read TGTGCCAGCAGCCAAGCGAGCGACGACACCGGGGAGCTGTTTTTT. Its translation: CASSQASDDTGELFF.

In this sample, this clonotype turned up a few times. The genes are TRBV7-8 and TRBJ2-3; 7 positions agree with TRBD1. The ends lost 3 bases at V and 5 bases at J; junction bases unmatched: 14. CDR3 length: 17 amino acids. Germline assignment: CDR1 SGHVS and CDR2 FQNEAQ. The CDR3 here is CASSLQRDSLMRDTQYF. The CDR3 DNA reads TGTGCCAGCAGCTTGCAACGGGACAGTCTAATGAGAGATACGCAGTATTTT.